The clone carrying this T cell receptor beta chain occurred a few times. Antigen: not known. The data are from a study of CD8 T cells in ankylosing spondylitis. Study results and limitations: For ankylosing spondylitis blood, a TCR beta motif of 7 or 8 highly homologous variants appeared characteristic. Some motif variants had been reported before (in reactive arthritis synovial fluid and blood). Significant enrichment of disease-linked clones was reportedly seen in matched ankylosing spondylitis synovial fluid. As for the disease-linked clones, they showed a CD8+ phenotype and occurred at relatively low frequencies in peripheral blood.

The CDR3 covers 15 residues. The germline V and J ends were trimmed by 3 bases and 5 bases, with 16 bases remaining between them. In TCRdb, the 5' RACE reads were re-called with MiXCR into one record per CDR3 protein. The sample holds approximately 350,000 distinct CDR3 sequences, about 15% seen once. This receptor was taken from a male donor with ankylosing spondylitis or in good health (not recorded which). The material sequenced was blood, either unsorted or a sorted T cell fraction (not recorded which). The gene calls are TRBV12-3 or TRBV12-4 and TRBJ2-5, with D maybe TRBD2 (5 bases). This CDR3 reads CASSFHGNFGETQYF. CDR3 bases: TGTGCCAGCAGTTTTCACGGGAATTTCGGGGAGACCCAGTACTTC.